This TCR beta chain was obtained from a study of glioma-infiltrating T cells after dendritic cell vaccination. Study-wide findings and caveats: Higher pretreatment TIL content predicted longer progression-free time and survival. TCR clonality showed no direct relationship with survival.

Time point indicated: after dendritic cell vaccination, including at tumor progression/relapse. PBMC sampling occurred before vaccination, two weeks after the third dose, and at progression. TCRdb's table, derived via immunoSEQ multiplex PCR, lists solely in-frame clones and lacks some. The sample gives just under 60,000 clones, about 79% of which show up once; about a sixth is in the top ten. The CDR3 runs to 16 residues. CDR1 and CDR2 from the germline V gene are KGHSH and LQKENI. V gave up 4 bases and J gave up 1 base, with 16 bases separating them. On this clone: Its antigen is undetermined.

The genes are TRBV18 and TRBJ1-1, with D tentatively TRBD1 (5 bases). This receptor was taken from a human donor with glioblastoma. The sample was blood, taken after dendritic cell vaccination. The DNA for the CDR3 is TGTGCCAGCTCACTATTCCAGACAGCCACGAACACTGAAGCTTTCTTT. Its protein product is CASSLFQTATNTEAFF.